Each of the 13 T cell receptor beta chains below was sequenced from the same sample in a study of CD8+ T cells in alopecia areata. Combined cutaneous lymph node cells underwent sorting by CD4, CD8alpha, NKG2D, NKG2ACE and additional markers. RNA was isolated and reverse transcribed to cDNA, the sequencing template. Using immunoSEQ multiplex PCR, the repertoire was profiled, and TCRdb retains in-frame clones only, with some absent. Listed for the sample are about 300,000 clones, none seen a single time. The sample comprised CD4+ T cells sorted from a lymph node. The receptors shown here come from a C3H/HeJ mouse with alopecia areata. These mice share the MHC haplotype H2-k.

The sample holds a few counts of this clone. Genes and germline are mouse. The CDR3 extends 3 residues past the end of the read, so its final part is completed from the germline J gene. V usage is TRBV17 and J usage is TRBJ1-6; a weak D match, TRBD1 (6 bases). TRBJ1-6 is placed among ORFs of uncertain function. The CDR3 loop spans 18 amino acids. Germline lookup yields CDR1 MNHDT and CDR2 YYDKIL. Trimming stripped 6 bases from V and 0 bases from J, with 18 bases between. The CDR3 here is CASRVGHYRNSYNSPLYF. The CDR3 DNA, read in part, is TGTGCTAGCAGAGTGGGACACTACAGAAATTCCTATAATTCGCCC.

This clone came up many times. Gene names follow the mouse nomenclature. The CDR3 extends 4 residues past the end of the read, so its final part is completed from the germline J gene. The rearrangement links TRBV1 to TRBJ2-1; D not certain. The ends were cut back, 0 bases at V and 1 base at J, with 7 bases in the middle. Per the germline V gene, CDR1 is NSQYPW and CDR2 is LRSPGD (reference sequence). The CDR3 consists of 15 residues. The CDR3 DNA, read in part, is TGCACCTGCAGTGCAGATAACAGAAACTATGCT. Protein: CTCSADNRNYA. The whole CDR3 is CTCSADNRNYAEQFF.

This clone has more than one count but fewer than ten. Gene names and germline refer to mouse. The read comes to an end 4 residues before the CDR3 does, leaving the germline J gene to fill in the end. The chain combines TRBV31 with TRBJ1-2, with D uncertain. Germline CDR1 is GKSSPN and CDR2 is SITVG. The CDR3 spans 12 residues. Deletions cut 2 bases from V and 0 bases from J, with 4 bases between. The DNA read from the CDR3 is TGTGCCTGGAGTTCAGCAAACTCC. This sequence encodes CAWSSANS. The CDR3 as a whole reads CAWSSANSDYTF.

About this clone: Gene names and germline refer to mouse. CDR3 sequence reads: CASSDRVGQNTLYF. The CDR3 bases that were read are TGTGCCAGCAGTGACAGGGTTGGTCAAAAC. The chain carries TRBV13-3 and TRBJ2-4, with a possible D match to TRBD1 (5 bases). Coverage ceases 4 residues before the CDR3 finishes, and the germline J gene fills in the end. The germline V gene encodes CDR1 NNHDY and CDR2 SYVADS. The CDR3 has 14 amino acids. Trimming shortened V by 2 bases and J by 1 base, and 8 bases separated the two germline ends.

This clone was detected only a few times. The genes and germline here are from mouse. The CDR3 spells CASRVTGGALAEQFF. The part of the CDR3 DNA that was read is TGTGCCAGCAGGGTGACTGGGGGGGCGCTTGCT. This rearrangement joins TRBV13-1 to TRBJ2-1, with 12 bases lining up with TRBD2. The CDR3 end is not reached by the read, which stops 4 residues before it; the germline J gene fills it in. V was clipped by 5 bases and J by 6 bases; unmatched bases: 6. Germline CDR1 reads NSHNY; CDR2 reads SYGAGN. The CDR3 is made up of 15 amino acids.

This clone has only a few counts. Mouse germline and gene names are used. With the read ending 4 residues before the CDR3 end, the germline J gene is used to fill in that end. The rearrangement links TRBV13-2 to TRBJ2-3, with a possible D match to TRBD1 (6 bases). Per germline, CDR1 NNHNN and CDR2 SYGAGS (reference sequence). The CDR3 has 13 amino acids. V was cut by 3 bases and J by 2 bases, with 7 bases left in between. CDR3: CASGGDNAETLYF. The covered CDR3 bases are TGTGCCAGCGGTGGGGACAATGCAGAA.

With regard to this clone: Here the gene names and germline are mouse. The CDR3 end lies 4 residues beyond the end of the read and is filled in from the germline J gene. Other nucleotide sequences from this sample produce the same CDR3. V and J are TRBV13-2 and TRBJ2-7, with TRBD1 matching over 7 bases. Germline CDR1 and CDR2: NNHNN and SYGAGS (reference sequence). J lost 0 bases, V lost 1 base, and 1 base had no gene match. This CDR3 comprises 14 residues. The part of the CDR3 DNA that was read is TGTGCCAGCGGTGATCCAGGGGGCTCCTAT. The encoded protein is CASGDPGGSY. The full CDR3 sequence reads CASGDPGGSYEQYF.

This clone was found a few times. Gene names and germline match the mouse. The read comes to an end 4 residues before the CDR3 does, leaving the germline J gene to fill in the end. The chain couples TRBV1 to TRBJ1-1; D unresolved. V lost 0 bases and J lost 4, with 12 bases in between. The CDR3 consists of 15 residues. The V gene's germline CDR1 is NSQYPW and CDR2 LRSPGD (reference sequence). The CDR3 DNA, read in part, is TGCACCTGCAGTGCAGATGGAGGGTCCGTCACA. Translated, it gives CTCSADGGSVT. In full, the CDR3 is CTCSADGGSVTEVFF.

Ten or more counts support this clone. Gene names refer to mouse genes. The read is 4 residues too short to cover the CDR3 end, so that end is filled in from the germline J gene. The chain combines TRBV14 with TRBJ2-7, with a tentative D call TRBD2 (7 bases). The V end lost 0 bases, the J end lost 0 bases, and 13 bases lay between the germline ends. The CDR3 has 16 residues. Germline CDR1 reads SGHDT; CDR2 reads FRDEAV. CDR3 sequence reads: CASSFFWGPSSYEQYF. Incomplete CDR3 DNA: TGTGCCAGCAGTTTCTTCTGGGGGCCCAGCTCCTAT.

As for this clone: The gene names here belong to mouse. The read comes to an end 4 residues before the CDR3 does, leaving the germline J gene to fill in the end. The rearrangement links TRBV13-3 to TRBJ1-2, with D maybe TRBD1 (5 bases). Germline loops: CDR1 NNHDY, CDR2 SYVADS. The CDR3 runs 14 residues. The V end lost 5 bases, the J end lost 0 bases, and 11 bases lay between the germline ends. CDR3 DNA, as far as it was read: TGTGCCAGCAGGCCCCCGACAGCAAACTCC. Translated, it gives CASRPPTANS. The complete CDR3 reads CASRPPTANSDYTF.

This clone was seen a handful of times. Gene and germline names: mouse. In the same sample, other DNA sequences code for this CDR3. The CDR3 region is CTCSAAGQNYAEQFF. Incomplete CDR3 DNA: TGCACCTGCAGTGCTGCGGGACAGAACTATGCT. This chain links TRBV1 with TRBJ2-1; 7 nucleotides agree with TRBD1. The read gets to within 4 residues of the CDR3 end, and the germline J gene fills in the rest. Losses at the gene ends were 3 bases for V and 1 base for J; bases not matched to a gene: 3. The germline CDR1 and CDR2 sequences are NSQYPW and LRSPGD (reference sequence). This CDR3 contains 15 residues.

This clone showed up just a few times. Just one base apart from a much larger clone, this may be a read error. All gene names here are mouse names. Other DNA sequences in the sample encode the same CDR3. CDR3 region: CASGPGQQDTQYF. The sequenced CDR3 bases are TGTGCCAGCGGCCCGGGACAACAAGAC. This rearrangement joins TRBV13-2 to TRBJ2-5; possible D gene TRBD1, 6 bases. The CDR3 extends 4 residues past the end of the read, so its final part is completed from the germline J gene. Trimming took 5 bases from V and 3 from J, leaving 10 bases between them. Germline V gene sequence: CDR1 NNHNN, CDR2 SYGAGS (reference sequence). The CDR3 totals 13 residues.

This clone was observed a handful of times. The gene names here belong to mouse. This chain's CDR3 is CASSQEGVSYEQYF. The CDR3 DNA, read in part, is TGTGCCAGCAGCCAAGAGGGGGTCTCCTAT. This chain uses TRBV5 with TRBJ2-7; D tentatively reads TRBD1 or TRBD2 (5 bases each). The CDR3 is cut off 4 residues early in the read; its end comes from the germline J gene. Germline CDR1 and CDR2: LGHNA and YNLKQL (reference sequence). This CDR3 spans 14 amino acids. V shed 0 bases and J shed 0 bases, with 6 bases lying between them.